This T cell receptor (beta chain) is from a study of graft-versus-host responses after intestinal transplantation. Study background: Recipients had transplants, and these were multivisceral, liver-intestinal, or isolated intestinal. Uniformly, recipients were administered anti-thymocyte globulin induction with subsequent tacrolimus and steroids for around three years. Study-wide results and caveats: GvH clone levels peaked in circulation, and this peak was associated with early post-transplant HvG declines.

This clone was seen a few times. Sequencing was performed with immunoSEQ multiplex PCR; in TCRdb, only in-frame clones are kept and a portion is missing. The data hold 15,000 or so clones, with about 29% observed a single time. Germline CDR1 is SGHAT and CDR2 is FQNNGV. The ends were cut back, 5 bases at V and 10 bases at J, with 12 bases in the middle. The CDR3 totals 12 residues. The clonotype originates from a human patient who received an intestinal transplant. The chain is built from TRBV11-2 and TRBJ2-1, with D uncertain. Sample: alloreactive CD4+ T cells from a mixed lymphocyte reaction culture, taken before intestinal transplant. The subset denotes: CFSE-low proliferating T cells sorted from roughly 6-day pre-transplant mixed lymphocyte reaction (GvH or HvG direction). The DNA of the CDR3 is TGTGCCAGCAGCCCCGGCGGAACGGAGCAGTTCTTC. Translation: CASSPGGTEQFF.